The rows below give T cell receptor beta chains drawn from one sample of a study of cytomegalovirus exposure and HLA in healthy donors. Assay used: immunoSEQ multiplex PCR; TCRdb lists only in-frame clones, some missing. The sample comprises fewer than 130,000 clones, 74% of which are singletons, and 2.6% rests with the top ten. Sequenced material: PBMCs. These receptors were taken from a man aged 45-60 years in good health and CMV-seropositive. CDR3s include the opening cysteine and the closing phenylalanine or tryptophan. A D gene is named only where the DNA matches it firmly. Clone size is not always given. Where it is, it says once, few, many or a class for expanded clones.

>TRBJ1-2|NA|NA|TRBV19
TGTGCCAGTAGCCCGGACCGGGATCCTTATGGCTACACCTTC
CASSPDRDPYGYTF
>TRBJ2-3|NA|NA|TRBV6-4
TGTGCCAGCAGTGACCAGGCAGGGGATACGCAGTATTTT
CASSDQAGDTQYF
>TRBJ1-2|TRBD1|once|TRBV5-1
TGCGCCAGCAGCCAGGAACCAGGGACAGCCGGGAAGACCTTC
CASSQEPGTAGKTF
>TRBJ1-5|NA|NA|TRBV2
TGTGCCAGCAGGTTTCAGGGGTATAGCAATCAGCCCCAGCATTTT
CASRFQGYSNQPQHF
>TRBJ1-3|NA|NA|TRBV28
TGTGCCAGCAGTTTATGGGGAGGGCCCCTAAGTAGAAACACCATATATTTT
CASSLWGGPLSRNTIYF
>TRBJ2-1|TRBD1|NA|TRBV19
TGTGCCAGTAGTACTTGGACAGGGGGGGATGAGCAGTTCTTC
CASSTWTGGDEQFF
>TRBJ2-2|TRBD1|NA|TRBV25-1
TGTGCCAGCAGTGACGACAGGGCCGTCACCGGGGAGCTGTTTTTT
CASSDDRAVTGELFF
>TRBJ2-7|TRBD2|NA|TRBV7-9
TGTGCCAGCAGCTTAGCCGGCGTTGGGACTAGCGGGAGTATCTACGAGCAGTACTTC
CASSLAGVGTSGSIYEQYF
>TRBJ2-1|NA|NA|TRBV7-9
TGTGCCAGCAGCCGGGTGGCGGGTCCTTCCTACAATGAGCAGTTCTTC
CASSRVAGPSYNEQFF
>TRBJ1-1|NA|NA|TRBV4-1
TGCGCCAGCAGCCAAGATAGGGCCCAGGGGTTGAACACTGAAGCTTTCTTT
CASSQDRAQGLNTEAFF
>TRBJ2-7|TRBD1|few|TRBV13
TGTGCCAGCAGCTCTAAGAGGACAGGGGGCACCTACGAGCAGTACTTC
CASSSKRTGGTYEQYF
>TRBJ1-1|NA|NA|TRBV12-5
TGTGCTAGTGGTTTGGTGACCGGGACACCGTACCTAGAAGCTTTCTTT
CASGLVTGTPYLEAFF
>TRBJ1-1|NA|NA|TRBV6-1
TGTGCCAGCAGTGAAGTCAGGTTGAACACTGAAGCTTTCTTT
CASSEVRLNTEAFF
>TRBJ2-5|NA|NA|TRBV7-7
TGTGCCAGCAGCTTAGAGCTAGTTGGAGAGACCCAGTACTTC
CASSLELVGETQYF
>TRBJ2-1|NA|few|TRBV27
TGTGCCAGCAGTTTAGATGGGGCTAATGAGCAGTTCTTC
CASSLDGANEQFF
>TRBJ2-5|TRBD1|NA|TRBV2
TGTGCCGGTGGACAGGAGAAGACCCAGTACTTC
CAGGQEKTQYF
>TRBJ2-7|TRBD1|NA|TRBV7-9
TGTGCCAGCAGCGCATGGGACAGGGTCAACGAGCAGTACTTC
CASSAWDRVNEQYF
>TRBJ2-2|TRBD1|NA|TRBV5-1
TGCGCCAGCAGCCTCCGGGACAGGGTCTCCGGGGAGCTGTTTTTT
CASSLRDRVSGELFF
>TRBJ2-7|TRBD1|NA|TRBV5-1
TGCGCCAGCAGCCAAAATTCCGGGACAGGGGGCGGCGAGCAGTACTTC
CASSQNSGTGGGEQYF
>TRBJ2-5|TRBD2|NA|TRBV2
TGTGCCAGCAGTGGACTAGCGGCACAAGAGACCCAGTACTTC
CASSGLAAQETQYF
>TRBJ1-5|NA|few|TRBV11-1
TGTGCCAGCAGTGGAGGGTCGAATCAGCCCCAGCATTTT
CASSGGSNQPQHF
>TRBJ2-2|NA|once|TRBV7-8
TGTGCCAGCAGCAACAGTCGGAACACCGGGGAGCTGTTTTTT
CASSNSRNTGELFF
>TRBJ2-1|TRBD2|NA|TRBV19
TGTGCCAGTAGTAAGACTAGCGGGTACAATGAGCAGTTCTTC
CASSKTSGYNEQFF
>TRBJ2-7|TRBD1|NA|TRBV11-2
TGTGCCAGCAGCTTGTTGGGACAGGCCCTTCCGCACGAGCAGTACTTC
CASSLLGQALPHEQYF
>TRBJ2-7|NA|NA|TRBV10-3
TGTGCCATCAGTGAGTCTGGAGGGACTTCGGGCGAGCAGTACTTC
CAISESGGTSGEQYF
>TRBJ2-1|TRBD2|NA|TRBV9
TGTGCCAGCAGCGTACGCGGGGGTTATAATGAGCAGTTCTTC
CASSVRGGYNEQFF
>TRBJ2-2|NA|NA|TRBV4-1
TGCGCCAGCAGCGCCCAGTTGACCGGGGAGCTGTTTTTT
CASSAQLTGELFF
>TRBJ1-2|TRBD1|NA|TRBV6-5
TGTGCCAGCAGTGCTACAGGGGGCGCCGGTGGCTACACCTTC
CASSATGGAGGYTF
>TRBJ1-1|NA|NA|TRBV6-1
TGTGCCAGCTCCAGGGTCCAGAACACTGAAGCTTTCTTT
CASSRVQNTEAFF
>TRBJ2-3|TRBD1|NA|TRBV6-6
TGTGCCAGCAGTTACTTCGGGACAGGCCCCACAGATACGCAGTATTTT
CASSYFGTGPTDTQYF
>TRBJ1-3|NA|once|TRBV6-1
TGTGCCAGCAGCCTCCCACTAGTGGGAAACACCATATATTTT
CASSLPLVGNTIYF
>TRBJ2-1|NA|few|TRBV5-4
TGTGCCAGCAGCTTGGGACAGAGCTCCTACAATGAGCAGTTCTTC
CASSLGQSSYNEQFF
>TRBJ2-3|NA|NA|TRBV19
TGTGCCAGTAGTTCCTCTGGACTTGGGAGGCCAGATACGCAGTATTTT
CASSSSGLGRPDTQYF